What follows are 18 T cell receptor beta chains derived from one specimen sequenced in a study of cytomegalovirus exposure and HLA in healthy donors. With 60 Vbeta and 13 Jbeta primers, the PCR was carried out. TCRdb keeps only in-frame clones here, not all; method: immunoSEQ multiplex PCR. The sample carries some 110,000 clones, around four fifths recorded once. The specimen sequenced was PBMCs. Receptor source: a woman in her forties in good health and CMV-seronegative.

This clone showed up just a few times. J is TRBJ2-1 and V is TRBV5-8; 7 positions agree with TRBD2. The CDR3 contains 15 residues. The V gene end was trimmed by 7 bases and the J gene end by 0 bases; junction bases not matched to a gene: 7. Germline V gene data show CDR1 as SGHTS and CDR2 as YDEGEE. The CDR3 nucleotides are TGTGCCAGCTTAAGGGGCGGGAGCTCCTACAATGAGCAGTTCTTC. Translating it yields CASLRGGSSYNEQFF.

The chain has TRBV6-5 and TRBJ1-5, with no clear D. V lost 2 bases and J 3 bases, leaving 8 bases between the germline ends. This CDR3 has 14 residues. Germline V CDR1 and CDR2: MNHEY, SVGAGI. CDR3 in DNA: TGTGCCAGCAGTTACAATGTAAACAATCAGCCCCAGCATTTT. The encoded protein is CASSYNVNNQPQHF.

V usage is TRBV6-6 and J usage is TRBJ2-1; the D gene is possibly TRBD2 (6 bases). There are 12 residues in the CDR3. Germline loops: CDR1 MNHNY, CDR2 SVGAGI (reference sequence). The V and J ends lost 11 bases and 6 bases respectively, with 14 bases between them. The DNA for the CDR3 is TGTGCCCAGGGAGGCCGTGGCAATGAGCAGTTCTTC. Amino acids: CAQGGRGNEQFF.

The chain carries TRBV6-1 and TRBJ2-6; no definite D call. Trimming stripped 7 bases from V and 4 bases from J, with 11 bases between. Germline V gene sequence: CDR1 MNHNS, CDR2 SASEGT. This CDR3 region has 14 residues. The CDR3 sequence: CASNTQSGANVLTF. DNA for the CDR3: TGTGCCAGCAATACACAATCAGGGGCCAACGTCCTGACTTTC.

The chain employs TRBV9 and TRBJ2-4; D is ambiguous. The CDR3 extends over 13 amino acids. The germline CDR1 and CDR2 sequences are SGDLS and YYNGEE. V dropped 4 bases and J dropped 11 bases, with 16 bases sitting between them. CDR3 residues: CASSPLAVGFQYF. The DNA for the CDR3 is TGTGCCAGCAGCCCCTTGGCGGTCGGATTTCAGTACTTC.

V and J are TRBV19 and TRBJ2-1, with 9 bases aligning to TRBD1. From germline, CDR1 is LNHDA and CDR2 SQIVND (reference sequence). With V trimmed by 3 bases and J by 6 bases, 6 bases remained unmatched. The CDR3 is 15 amino acids. As DNA, the CDR3 is TGTGCCAGTAGTATGGGACAGGGCTTGAGCAATGAGCAGTTCTTC. This translates into CASSMGQGLSNEQFF.

This chain links TRBV27 with TRBJ2-2; D is perhaps TRBD2 (6 bases). Germline V CDR1 and CDR2: MNHEY, SMNVEV (reference sequence). The CDR3 is 18 amino acids. V was clipped by 1 base and J by 0 bases, with 15 bases between them. CDR3 residues: CASSLWPGSGANTGELFF. The CDR3 nucleotides read TGTGCCAGCAGTTTATGGCCCGGTTCGGGGGCGAACACCGGGGAGCTGTTTTTT.

This clone appeared a single time. The chain couples TRBV2 to TRBJ2-3, with D possibly TRBD1 on 6 matching bases. CDR1 is SNHLY and CDR2 is FYNNEI in the germline V gene. The V end was cut by 3 bases, the J end by 1 base, with 11 bases between. This CDR3 has 15 residues. CDR3 amino acids: CASSEGAIGTDTQYF. CDR3 in DNA: TGTGCCAGCAGTGAGGGGGCGATCGGCACAGATACGCAGTATTTT.

The chain combines TRBV2 with TRBJ2-7, with a possible D match to TRBD2 (6 bases). V was cut by 11 bases and J by 0 bases, with 14 bases left in between. Germline lookup yields CDR1 SNHLY and CDR2 FYNNEI. This CDR3 spans 13 amino acids. CDR3 loop: CAVAGRTSYEQYF. The CDR3 nucleotides read TGTGCCGTCGCGGGACGGACCTCCTACGAGCAGTACTTC.

This chain joins TRBV23-1 and TRBJ2-3; maybe TRBD2 (7 bases). TRBV23-1 is recorded as an ORF, its role being uncertain. Trimming cost V 0 bases and J 0 bases, with 16 bases left between them. The CDR3 is 18 amino acids. The CDR3 here is CASSQSLGGRASTDTQYF. CDR3 nucleotides: TGCGCCAGCAGTCAATCGTTAGGGGGGAGGGCTAGCACAGATACGCAGTATTTT.

V usage is TRBV21-1 and J usage is TRBJ2-7; no check of the table's D call, TRBD2, against the DNA was made. TRBV21-1 is a recognized pseudogene. The CDR3 is 18 residues long. In DNA form, the CDR3 reads TGTGCCAGCAGCAAGCTGGGGGTTACAGCGGGAATCTCCTACGAGCAGTACTTC. Translating it yields CASSKLGVTAGISYEQYF.

The V and J genes are TRBV7-9 and TRBJ2-5; D uncertain. Near its end, the DNA agrees better with TRBJ2-7, so the J call may be wrong. Germline CDR1 SEHNR, CDR2 FQNEAQ (reference sequence). The CDR3 extends over 13 amino acids. The CDR3 sequence is CASSPNGDYEQYF. DNA for the CDR3: TGTGCCAGCAGCCCAAATGGGGACTACGAGCAGTACTTC.

V and J are TRBV5-1 and TRBJ2-2; TRBD1 matches 7 bases. CDR1 SGHRS and CDR2 YFSETQ come from the germline V gene. The J segment lost 1 base and the V segment lost 5 bases, leaving 5 bases of the junction unmatched. CDR3 length equals 15 residues. CDR3 DNA sequence: TGCGCCAGCAGGGGTGGACAGGAGAACACCGGGGAGCTGTTTTTT. Protein product: CASRGGQENTGELFF.

This clone was seen only once. The chain uses TRBV28 and TRBJ2-3; a weak D match, TRBD2 (5 bases). The CDR3 runs 13 residues. Germline-derived CDR1 and CDR2 are MDHEN and SYDVKM. V was shortened by 4 bases and J by 1 base, with 6 bases between the two germline ends. CDR3 bases: TGTGCCAGCAGTTCGAGGGGCACAGATACGCAGTATTTT. Amino acid sequence: CASSSRGTDTQYF.

This chain links TRBV5-4 with TRBJ2-1; 7 bases line up with TRBD1. The germline gives CDR1 SGHNT, CDR2 YYREEE (reference sequence). The CDR3 has 16 amino acids. The V segment lost 0 bases and the J segment 7 bases; nucleotides outside the gene matches: 10. CDR3 coding DNA: TGTGCCAGCAGCTTGGCAGGGGGACAGATCTGGAATGAGCAGTTCTTC. This encodes CASSLAGGQIWNEQFF.

The rearrangement uses TRBV19 and TRBJ2-2; maybe TRBD2 (5 bases). The CDR3 runs 14 residues. Trimming removed 7 bases from V and 7 bases from J, with 16 bases in between. Germline CDR1 LNHDA, CDR2 SQIVND (reference sequence). The CDR3 sequence: CASTPSPGLGELFF. CDR3 nucleotide sequence: TGTGCCAGTACTCCTTCCCCCGGACTCGGGGAGCTGTTTTTT. Complete variable domain (other parts from reference TRBV19 and TRBJ2-2): DGGITQSPKYLFRKEGQNVTLSCEQNLNHDAMYWYRQDPGQGLRLIYYSQIVNDFQKGDIAEGYSVSREKKESFPLTVTSAQKNPTAFYLCASTPSPGLGELFFGEGSRLTVL.

J is TRBJ1-4 and V is TRBV4-2, with TRBD1 as a possible D gene (5 bases). In germline, CDR1 is LGHNA, CDR2 YNFKEQ. The V end was cut by 1 base, the J end by 6 bases, with 12 bases between. The CDR3 has 15 residues. The CDR3 nucleotides are TGTGCCAGCAGCCAAGGGAACGGGGGGGATGAAAAACTGTTTTTT. Protein product: CASSQGNGGDEKLFF.

V is TRBV6-5 and J is TRBJ1-2; the match to TRBD1 covers 7 bases. V lost 6 bases to trimming and J lost 8 bases; unmatched junction nucleotides: 9. The CDR3 is 13 amino acids. From germline, CDR1 is MNHEY and CDR2 SVGAGI. The CDR3 loop is CASRLRDSGGYTF. The DNA for the CDR3 is TGTGCCAGCAGACTCAGGGACAGTGGGGGCTACACCTTC.